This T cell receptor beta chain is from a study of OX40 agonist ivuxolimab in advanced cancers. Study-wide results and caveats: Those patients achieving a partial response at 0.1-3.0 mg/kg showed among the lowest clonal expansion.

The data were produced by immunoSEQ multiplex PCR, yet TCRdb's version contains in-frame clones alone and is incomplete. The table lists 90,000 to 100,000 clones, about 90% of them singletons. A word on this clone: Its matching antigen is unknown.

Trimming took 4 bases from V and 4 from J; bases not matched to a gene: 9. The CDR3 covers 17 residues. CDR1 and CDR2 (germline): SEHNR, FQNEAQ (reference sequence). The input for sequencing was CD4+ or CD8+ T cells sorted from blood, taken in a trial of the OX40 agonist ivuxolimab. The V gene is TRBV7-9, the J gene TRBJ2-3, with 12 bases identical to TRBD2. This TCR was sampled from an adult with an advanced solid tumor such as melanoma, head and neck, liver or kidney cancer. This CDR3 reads CASSYHLAGGPPDTQYF. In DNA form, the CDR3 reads TGTGCCAGCAGCTACCATCTAGCGGGGGGGCCTCCAGATACGCAGTATTTT.